This TCR beta chain came from a study of regulatory T cells in long-lasting Graves disease. Arm-PCR of CDR3 regions with iRepertoire HTBI primers generated TCR beta libraries. TCRdb analysed the multiplex PCR reads with MiXCR anew, one entry per CDR3 protein. This table holds about 420,000 distinct CDR3 sequences, about 20% found once. CDR1 and CDR2 (germline): SEHNR, FQNEAQ (reference sequence). The ends were cut back, 5 bases at V and 4 bases at J, with 18 bases in the middle. The CDR3 is made up of 15 amino acids. Stated time point: persistent/refractory GD, antithyroid drugs over 5 years with positive TRAb. After RNA was extracted from PBMCs, the TCR library was made from it. This clonotype was counted between two and nine times.

Specimen: peripheral blood mononuclear cells (PBMCs), collected when the disease was refractory, from a patient treated with antithyroid drugs. The chain carries TRBV7-9 and TRBJ2-7; D is unclear. This sequence originates from a female donor with Graves disease. In nucleotides, the CDR3 is TGTGCCAGCAGCCCCGCACAGTCGGTTTCGTACGAGCAGTACTTC. Encoded protein: CASSPAQSVSYEQYF.